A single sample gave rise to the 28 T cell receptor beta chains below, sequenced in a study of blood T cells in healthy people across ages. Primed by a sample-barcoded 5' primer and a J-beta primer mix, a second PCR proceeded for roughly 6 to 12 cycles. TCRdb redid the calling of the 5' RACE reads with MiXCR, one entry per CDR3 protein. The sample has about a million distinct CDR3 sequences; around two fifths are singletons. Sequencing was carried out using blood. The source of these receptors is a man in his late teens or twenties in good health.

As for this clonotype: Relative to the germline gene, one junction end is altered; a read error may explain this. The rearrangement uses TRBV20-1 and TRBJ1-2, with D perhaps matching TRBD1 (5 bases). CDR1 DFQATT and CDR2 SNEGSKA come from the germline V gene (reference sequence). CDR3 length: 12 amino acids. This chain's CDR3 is CSVRGGGPGDTF. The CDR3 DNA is TGCAGTGTTAGGGGCGGGGGACCTGGCGACACCTTC.

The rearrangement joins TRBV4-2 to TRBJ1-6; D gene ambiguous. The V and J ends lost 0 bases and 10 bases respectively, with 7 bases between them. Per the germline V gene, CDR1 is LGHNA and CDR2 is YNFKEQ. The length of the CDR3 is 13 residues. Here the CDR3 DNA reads TGTGCCAGCAGCCAAGATTCGGGATCACCCCTCCACTTT. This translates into CASSQDSGSPLHF.

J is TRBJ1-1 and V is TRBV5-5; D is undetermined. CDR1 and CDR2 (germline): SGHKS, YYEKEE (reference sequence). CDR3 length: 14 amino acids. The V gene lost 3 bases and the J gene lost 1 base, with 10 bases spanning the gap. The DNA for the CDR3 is TGTGCCAGCAGCTGGGATGCGGGGAACACTGAAGCTTTCTTT. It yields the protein CASSWDAGNTEAFF.

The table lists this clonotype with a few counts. CDR3 DNA sequence: TGTGCCAGCTCACCACCTCTCTACAGGGGAGGTCAGCCCCAGCATTTT. Translating it yields CASSPPLYRGGQPQHF. The gene calls are TRBV18 and TRBJ1-5, with 7 bases fitting TRBD1. The CDR3 loop spans 16 amino acids. Germline loops: CDR1 KGHSH, CDR2 LQKENI. V lost 0 bases to trimming and J lost 6 bases; unmatched junction nucleotides: 8.

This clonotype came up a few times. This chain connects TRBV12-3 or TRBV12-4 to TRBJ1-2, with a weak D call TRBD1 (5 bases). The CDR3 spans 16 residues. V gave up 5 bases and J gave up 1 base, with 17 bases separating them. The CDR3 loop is CASSQTRTTFNYGYTF. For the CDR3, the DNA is TGTGCCAGCAGTCAGACCCGGACAACCTTTAACTATGGCTACACCTTC.

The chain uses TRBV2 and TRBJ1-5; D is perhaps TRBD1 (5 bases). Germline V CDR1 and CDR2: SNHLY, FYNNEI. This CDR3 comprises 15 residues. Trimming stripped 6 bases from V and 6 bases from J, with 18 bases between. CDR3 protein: CASSVGTGVGQPQHF. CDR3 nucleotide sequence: TGTGCCAGCAGCGTCGGGACGGGGGTCGGTCAGCCCCAGCATTTT. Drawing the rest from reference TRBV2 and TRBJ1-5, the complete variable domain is EPEVTQTPSHQVTQMGQEVILRCVPISNHLYFYWYRQILGQKVEFLVSFYNNEISEKSEIFDDQFSVERPDGSNFTLKIRSTKLEDSAMYFCASSVGTGVGQPQHFGDGTRLSIL.

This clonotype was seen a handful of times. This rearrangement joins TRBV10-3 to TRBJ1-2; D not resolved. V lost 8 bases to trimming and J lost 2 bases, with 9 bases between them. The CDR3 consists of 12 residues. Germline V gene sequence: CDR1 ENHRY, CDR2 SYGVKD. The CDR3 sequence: CAIPGKNYGYTF. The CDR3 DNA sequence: TGTGCCATCCCCGGGAAAAACTATGGCTACACCTTC.

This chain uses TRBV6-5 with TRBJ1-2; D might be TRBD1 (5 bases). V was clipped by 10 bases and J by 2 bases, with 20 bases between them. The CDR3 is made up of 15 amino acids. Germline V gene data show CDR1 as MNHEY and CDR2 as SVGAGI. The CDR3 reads CATHPPGMGNYGYTF. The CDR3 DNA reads TGTGCCACCCATCCCCCAGGGATGGGGAACTATGGCTACACCTTC.

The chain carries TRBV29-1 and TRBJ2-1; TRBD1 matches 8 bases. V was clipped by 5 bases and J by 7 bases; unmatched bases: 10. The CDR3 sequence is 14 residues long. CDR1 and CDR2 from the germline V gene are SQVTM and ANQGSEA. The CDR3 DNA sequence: TGCAGCGTTCCCCTCGTCAGGGGGCCGAATGAGCAGTTCTTC. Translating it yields CSVPLVRGPNEQFF.

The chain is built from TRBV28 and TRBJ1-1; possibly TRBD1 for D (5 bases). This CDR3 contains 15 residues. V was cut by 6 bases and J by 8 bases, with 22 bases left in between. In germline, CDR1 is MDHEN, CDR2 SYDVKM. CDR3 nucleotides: TGTGCCAGCAGGATGGGGAGGGGATGGAGTGGGGAAGCTTTCTTT. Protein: CASRMGRGWSGEAFF.

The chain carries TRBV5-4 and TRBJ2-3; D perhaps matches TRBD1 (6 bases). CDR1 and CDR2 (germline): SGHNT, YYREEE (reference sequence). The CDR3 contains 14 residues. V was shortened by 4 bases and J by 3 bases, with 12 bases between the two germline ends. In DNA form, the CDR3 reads TGTGCCAGCAGCACCGAAACAGGGACAGATACGCAGTATTTT. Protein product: CASSTETGTDTQYF.

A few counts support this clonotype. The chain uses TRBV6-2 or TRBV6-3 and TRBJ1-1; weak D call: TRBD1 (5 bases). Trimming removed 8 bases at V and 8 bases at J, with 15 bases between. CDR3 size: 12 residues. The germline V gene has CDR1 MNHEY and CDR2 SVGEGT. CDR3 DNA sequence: TGTGCCAGCTTGGGGGGTTTTACCGAAGCTTTCTTT. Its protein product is CASLGGFTEAFF.

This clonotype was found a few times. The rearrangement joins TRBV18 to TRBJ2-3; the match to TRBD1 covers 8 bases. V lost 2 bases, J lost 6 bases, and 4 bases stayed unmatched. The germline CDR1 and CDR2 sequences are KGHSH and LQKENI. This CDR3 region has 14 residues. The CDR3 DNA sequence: TGTGCCAGCTCACCATCGACAGGGGCGGATACGCAGTATTTT. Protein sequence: CASSPSTGADTQYF.

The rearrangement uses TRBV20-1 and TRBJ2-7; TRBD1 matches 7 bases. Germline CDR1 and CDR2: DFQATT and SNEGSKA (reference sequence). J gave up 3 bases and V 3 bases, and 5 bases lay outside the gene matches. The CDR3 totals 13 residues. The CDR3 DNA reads TGCAGTGCTAGGGCCGGGACAGACTACGAGCAGTACTTC. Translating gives CSARAGTDYEQYF.

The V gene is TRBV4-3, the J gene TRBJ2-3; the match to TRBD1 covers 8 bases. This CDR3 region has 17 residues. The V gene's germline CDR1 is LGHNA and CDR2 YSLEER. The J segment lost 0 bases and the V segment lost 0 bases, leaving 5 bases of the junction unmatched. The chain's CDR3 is CASSQDTGGPSTDTQYF. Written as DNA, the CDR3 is TGCGCCAGCAGCCAAGACACAGGGGGTCCTAGCACAGATACGCAGTATTTT.

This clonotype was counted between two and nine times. This CDR3 reads CASTTVGRTDTQYF. In DNA, the CDR3 is TGTGCCAGCACCACGGTGGGACGCACAGATACGCAGTATTTT. The chain recombines TRBV7-2 with TRBJ2-3, with D perhaps TRBD1 or TRBD2 (5 bases each). Germline V gene lookup returns CDR1 SGHTA and CDR2 FQGNSA. V lost 7 bases to trimming and J lost 1 base, with 12 bases between them. The length of the CDR3 is 14 residues.

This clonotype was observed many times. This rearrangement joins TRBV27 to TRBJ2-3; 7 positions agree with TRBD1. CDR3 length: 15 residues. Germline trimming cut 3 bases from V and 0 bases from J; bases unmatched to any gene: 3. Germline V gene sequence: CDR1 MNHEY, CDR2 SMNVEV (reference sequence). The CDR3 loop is CASSFSRGSTDTQYF. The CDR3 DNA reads TGTGCCAGCAGTTTCAGCAGGGGGAGCACAGATACGCAGTATTTT.

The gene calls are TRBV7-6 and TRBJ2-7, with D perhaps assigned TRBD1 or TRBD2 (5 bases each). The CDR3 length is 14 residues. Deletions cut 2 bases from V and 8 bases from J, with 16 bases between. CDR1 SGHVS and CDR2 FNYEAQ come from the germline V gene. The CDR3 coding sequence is TGTGCCAGCAGCTTAAGGGCCCAGCAGGGACAGCAGTACTTC. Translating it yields CASSLRAQQGQQYF.

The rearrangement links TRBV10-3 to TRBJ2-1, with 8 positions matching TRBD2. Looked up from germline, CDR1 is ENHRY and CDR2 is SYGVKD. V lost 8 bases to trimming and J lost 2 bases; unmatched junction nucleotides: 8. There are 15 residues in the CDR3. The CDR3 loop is CAIGPTSATYNEQFF. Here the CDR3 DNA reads TGTGCCATCGGCCCGACTAGCGCTACCTACAATGAGCAGTTCTTC.

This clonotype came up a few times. CDR3 sequence reads: CASSFRTGGDNNEQFF. As DNA, the CDR3 is TGCGCCAGCAGCTTCCGGACAGGTGGGGATAACAATGAGCAGTTCTTC. V is TRBV5-1 and J is TRBJ2-1; 7 positions agree with TRBD1. This CDR3 region has 16 residues. The V gene's germline CDR1 is SGHRS and CDR2 YFSETQ. With 2 bases clipped from V and 5 bases from J, the junction kept 10 bases outside the gene matches.

CDR3 residues: CASSVEGGLTEEQFF. The CDR3 DNA reads as TGTGCCAGCAGCGTAGAAGGGGGTCTAACCGAAGAGCAGTTCTTC. The V call is TRBV9, the J call TRBJ2-1; D might be TRBD1 (6 bases). The CDR3 is made up of 15 amino acids. Trimming left V 0 bases short and J 10 bases short, with 17 bases between. Germline V gene data show CDR1 as SGDLS and CDR2 as YYNGEE.

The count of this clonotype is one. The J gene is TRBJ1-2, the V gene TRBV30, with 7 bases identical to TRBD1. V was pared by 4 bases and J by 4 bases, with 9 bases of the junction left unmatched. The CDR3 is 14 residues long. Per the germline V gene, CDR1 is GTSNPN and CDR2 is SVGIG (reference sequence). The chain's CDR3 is CAWITDRVSYGYTF. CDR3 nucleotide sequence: TGTGCCTGGATAACCGACAGGGTCAGCTATGGCTACACCTTC.

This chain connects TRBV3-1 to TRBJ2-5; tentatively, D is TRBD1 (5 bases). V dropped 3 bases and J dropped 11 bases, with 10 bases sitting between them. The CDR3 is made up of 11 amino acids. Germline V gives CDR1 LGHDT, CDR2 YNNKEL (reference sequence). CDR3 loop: CASSQTDQQYF. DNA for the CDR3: TGTGCCAGCAGCCAGACAGATCAGCAGTACTTC.

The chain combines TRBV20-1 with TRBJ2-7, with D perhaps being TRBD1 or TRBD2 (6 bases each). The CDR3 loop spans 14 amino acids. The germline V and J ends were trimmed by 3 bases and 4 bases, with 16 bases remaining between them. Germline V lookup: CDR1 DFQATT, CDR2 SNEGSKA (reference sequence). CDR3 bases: TGCAGTGCTAGGGTATCCGGGGGCTTGTACGAGCAGTACTTC. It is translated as CSARVSGGLYEQYF.

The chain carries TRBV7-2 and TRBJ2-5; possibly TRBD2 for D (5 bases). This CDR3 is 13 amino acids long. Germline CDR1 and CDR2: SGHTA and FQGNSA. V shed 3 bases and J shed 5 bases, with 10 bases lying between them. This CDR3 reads CASSFTSFETQYF. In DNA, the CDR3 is TGTGCCAGCAGCTTCACTAGTTTCGAGACCCAGTACTTC.

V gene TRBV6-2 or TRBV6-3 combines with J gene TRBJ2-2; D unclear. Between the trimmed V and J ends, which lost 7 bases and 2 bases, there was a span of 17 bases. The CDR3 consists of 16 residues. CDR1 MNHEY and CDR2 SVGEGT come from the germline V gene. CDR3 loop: CASNHQRPTNTGELFF. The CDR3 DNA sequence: TGTGCCAGCAACCACCAAAGGCCGACAAACACCGGGGAGCTGTTTTTT.

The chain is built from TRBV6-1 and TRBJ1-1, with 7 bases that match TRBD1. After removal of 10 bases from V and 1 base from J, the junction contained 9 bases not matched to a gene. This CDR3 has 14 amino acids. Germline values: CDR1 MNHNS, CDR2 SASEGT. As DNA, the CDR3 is TGTGCCACTTACGCCAGGGGGGAGAACACTGAAGCTTTCTTT. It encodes CATYARGENTEAFF.

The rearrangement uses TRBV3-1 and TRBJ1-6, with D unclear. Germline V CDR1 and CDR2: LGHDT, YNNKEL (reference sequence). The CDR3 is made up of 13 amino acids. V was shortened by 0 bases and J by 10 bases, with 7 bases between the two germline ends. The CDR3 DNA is TGTGCCAGCAGCCAAGATCTCGTATCACCCCTCCACTTT. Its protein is CASSQDLVSPLHF.